This entry features one TCR beta chain sequence. Its cognate antigen is unknown. The junction shows a germline mismatch at one end, possibly a read error. These data belong to a study of spatial heterogeneity in lung cancer. Study-wide results and limits: Counts of expanded intratumoral alpha and beta TCRs tracked tumor mutation counts.

The CDR3 is 15 residues long. The germline V gene has CDR1 LGHNA and CDR2 YSLEER. The study tagged each TCR cDNA molecule with a unique molecular identifier. TCRdb processed the 5' RACE reads anew with MiXCR; each CDR3 protein has one entry. The sample contains some 6,000 distinct CDR3 sequences, 9.1% of which appear only once. Time point denoted: sample taken at primary tumor resection. The donors comprised some 72 untreated early-stage non-small cell lung cancer patients. Sequencing of whole RNA from tumor, nontumor lung or frozen PBMC involved no sorting. This receptor was identified in a female donor with early-stage non-small cell lung cancer. Material: lung tumor tissue, obtained at surgery. The genes are TRBV4-3 and TRBJ1-2; D unresolved. The CDR3 nucleotides read TGCACCAGCAGCCAAGATCTGAGGGCGAGGGCTGGCTACACCTTC. Encoded protein: CTSSQDLRARAGYTF.